The 8 T cell receptor beta chains listed next were all sequenced from one sample in a study of beta chain features in type 1 diabetes. The isolated RNA, all of it, was reverse transcribed, so expressed TCRB transcripts were what got sequenced. This table comes from immunoSEQ multiplex PCR, and its TCRdb copy is limited to in-frame clones, with some not included. The table has 130,000 to 150,000 clones, 7% to 10% seen once. Material: central memory CD4+ T cells from blood. The receptors here all came from a man aged 18 to 35 in good health.

This clone was picked up a small number of times. The J gene is TRBJ1-2, the V gene TRBV27; a weak D match, TRBD1 (6 bases). V lost 5 bases, J lost 8 bases, and 15 bases lay in between. The CDR3 sequence is 13 residues long. Per germline, CDR1 MNHEY and CDR2 SMNVEV (reference sequence). CDR3 in DNA: TGTGCCAGCAGTGAGGGGCAGGGGCTCGGCTACACCTTC. Its protein product is CASSEGQGLGYTF.

The rearrangement uses TRBV2 and TRBJ1-4, with 12 positions matching TRBD1. The CDR3 has 17 amino acids. Germline V gene data show CDR1 as SNHLY and CDR2 as FYNNEI. V lost 10 bases to trimming and J lost 5 bases; unmatched junction nucleotides: 14. CDR3 residues: CAIPMNGTGGMNEKLFF. DNA of the CDR3: TGTGCCATCCCTATGAACGGGACAGGGGGCATGAATGAAAAACTGTTTTTT. Combining the CDR3 with reference TRBV2 and TRBJ1-4 gives the whole variable domain EPEVTQTPSHQVTQMGQEVILRCVPISNHLYFYWYRQILGQKVEFLVSFYNNEISEKSEIFDDQFSVERPDGSNFTLKIRSTKLEDSAMYFCAIPMNGTGGMNEKLFFGSGTQLSVL.

This clone occurred many times. The genes are TRBV10-3 and TRBJ1-5; D is unresolved. The CDR3 is 13 amino acids. Looked up from germline, CDR1 is ENHRY and CDR2 is SYGVKD. V lost 4 bases to trimming and J lost 4 bases, with 8 bases between them. The CDR3 region has the DNA TGTGCCATCAGTGTGTCCTTGAATCAGCCCCAGCATTTT. Encoded protein: CAISVSLNQPQHF.

This clone was detected only a few times. The V call is TRBV5-1, the J call TRBJ1-2; D not resolved. Germline CDR1 and CDR2: SGHRS and YFSETQ. There are 15 residues in the CDR3. V was clipped by 0 bases and J by 7 bases, with 16 bases between them. In DNA form, the CDR3 reads TGCGCCAGCAGCTTGGGACACTTCACCGGTGGTGGCTACACCTTC. Protein product: CASSLGHFTGGGYTF.

In this sample, this clone turned up a few times. This rearrangement joins TRBV2 to TRBJ1-1, with D perhaps matching TRBD1 (6 bases). V was shortened by 6 bases and J by 11 bases, with 22 bases between the two germline ends. The CDR3 spans 14 residues. Germline V gene sequence: CDR1 SNHLY, CDR2 FYNNEI. The CDR3 is CASSAYGLHRGAFF. The DNA of the CDR3 is TGTGCCAGCAGCGCCTACGGGCTCCATAGGGGGGCTTTCTTT.

Many counts were recorded for this clone. V gene TRBV4-2 combines with J gene TRBJ2-5; 7 positions match TRBD1. Germline CDR1 is LGHNA and CDR2 is YNFKEQ. Trimming removed 1 base from V and 3 bases from J; junction bases left unmatched: 2. This CDR3 has 14 residues. For the CDR3, the DNA is TGTGCCAGCAGCCAAGGACAGGGTGAAGAGACCCAGTACTTC. Translation: CASSQGQGEETQYF.

J is TRBJ1-2 and V is TRBV7-2, with D possibly TRBD1 on 5 matching bases. Germline assignment: CDR1 SGHTA and CDR2 FQGNSA. This CDR3 has 11 residues. Trimming left V 10 bases short and J 8 bases short, with 14 bases between. CDR3: CATHTGFGYTF. The CDR3 DNA follows: TGTGCCACTCATACAGGTTTCGGCTACACCTTC.

The CDR3 region is CASSLGASYEQYF. As DNA, the CDR3 is TGTGCCAGCAGCTTAGGCGCCTCCTACGAGCAGTACTTC. This chain links TRBV7-2 with TRBJ2-7; D uncertain. V gave up 1 base and J gave up 0 bases, with 4 bases separating them. The germline V gene has CDR1 SGHTA and CDR2 FQGNSA. This CDR3 contains 13 residues. The entire variable domain, with the rest obtained from reference TRBV7-2 and TRBJ2-7, is as follows: GAGVSQSPSNKVTEKGKDVELRCDPISGHTALYWYRQSLGQGLEFLIYFQGNSAPDKSGLPSDRFSAERTGGSVSTLTIQRTQQEDSAVYLCASSLGASYEQYFGPGTRLTVT.